The 22 T cell receptor beta chains below all came from one sample that was sequenced in a study of T cell responses to AZD1222 COVID-19 vaccine. Using immunoSEQ multiplex PCR, the repertoire was profiled, and TCRdb retains in-frame clones only, with some absent. The sample holds about 140,000 clones, 80% to 95% seen once. The sequences come from peripheral blood, collected on day 0 of AZD1222 vaccination. The receptors here all came from an adult in good health.

DNA of the CDR3: TGTGCCAGCAGCTTGACAGCCTACCAAGAGACCCAGTACTTC. Its translation is CASSLTAYQETQYF. The V gene is TRBV5-4, the J gene TRBJ2-5; unclear D gene. The CDR3 is made up of 14 amino acids. Germline CDR1 reads SGHNT; CDR2 reads YYREEE (reference sequence). The V gene lost 1 base and the J gene lost 0 bases, with 7 bases spanning the gap. The full variable domain, with the rest looked up from reference TRBV5-4 and TRBJ2-5, is ETGVTQSPTHLIKTRGQQVTLRCSSQSGHNTVSWYQQALGQGPQFIFQYYREEENGRGNFPPRFSGLQFPNYSSELNVNALELDDSALYLCASSLTAYQETQYFGPGTRLLVL.

V gene TRBV5-4 combines with J gene TRBJ1-1; no clear D. This CDR3 has 15 residues. Germline V gene lookup returns CDR1 SGHNT and CDR2 YYREEE (reference sequence). V was shortened by 5 bases and J by 3 bases, with 17 bases between the two germline ends. This chain's CDR3 is CASRGGWLGDTEAFF. CDR3 nucleotides: TGTGCCAGCAGGGGAGGGTGGCTCGGGGACACTGAAGCTTTCTTT. The full variable domain, its missing parts supplied by reference TRBV5-4 and TRBJ1-1, is ETGVTQSPTHLIKTRGQQVTLRCSSQSGHNTVSWYQQALGQGPQFIFQYYREEENGRGNFPPRFSGLQFPNYSSELNVNALELDDSALYLCASRGGWLGDTEAFFGQGTRLTVV.

The CDR3 is CASRSPAPRVGTQYF. CDR3 coding DNA: TGTGCCAGCAGAAGTCCGGCCCCCAGGGTCGGGACCCAGTACTTC. This chain joins TRBV2 and TRBJ2-5; possible D gene TRBD1, 5 bases. CDR1 and CDR2 (germline): SNHLY, FYNNEI. The CDR3 runs to 15 residues. The V gene lost 6 bases and the J gene lost 7 bases, with 21 bases spanning the gap.

The genes are TRBV6-4 and TRBJ1-5; 7 nucleotides agree with TRBD1. The CDR3 extends over 16 amino acids. Germline V gives CDR1 MRHNA, CDR2 SNTAGT. Losses at the gene ends were 6 bases for V and 0 bases for J; bases not matched to a gene: 8. Written as DNA, the CDR3 is TGTGCCAGCAGCCTCCGGGACAGAAATAGCAATCAGCCCCAGCATTTT. The encoded protein is CASSLRDRNSNQPQHF.

The chain is built from TRBV19 and TRBJ2-3; D unresolved. This CDR3 is 11 amino acids long. The V gene lost 8 bases and the J gene lost 1 base, with 4 bases spanning the gap. Germline V gives CDR1 LNHDA, CDR2 SQIVND (reference sequence). The CDR3 loop reads CASSRTDTQYF. The DNA for the CDR3 is TGTGCCAGTTCCCGCACAGATACGCAGTATTTT.

CDR3 protein: CASSLARRANTGELFF. Here the CDR3 DNA reads TGCGCCAGCAGCTTGGCCAGGCGGGCGAACACCGGGGAGCTGTTTTTT. The chain recombines TRBV5-1 with TRBJ2-2, with D tentatively TRBD2 (5 bases). Trimming stripped 0 bases from V and 0 bases from J, with 9 bases between. Germline V gene lookup returns CDR1 SGHRS and CDR2 YFSETQ. The CDR3 length is 16 residues.

This chain connects TRBV19 to TRBJ2-1, with TRBD2 matching over 9 bases. V trimming: 0 bases; J trimming: 4 bases; junction bases outside the gene matches: 1. In germline, CDR1 is LNHDA, CDR2 SQIVND (reference sequence). This CDR3 has 15 residues. The CDR3 here is CASSIDSGSYNEQFF. The DNA of the CDR3 is TGTGCCAGTAGTATAGATAGCGGGAGTTACAATGAGCAGTTCTTC.

The chain couples TRBV30 to TRBJ1-1; D is perhaps TRBD1 (6 bases). The CDR3 runs to 17 residues. V lost 2 bases and J 1 base, leaving 20 bases between the germline ends. CDR1 is GTSNPN and CDR2 is SVGIG in the germline V gene (reference sequence). The CDR3 is CAWSPPIPGTRNTEAFF. Here the CDR3 DNA reads TGTGCCTGGAGTCCCCCGATTCCCGGGACAAGGAACACTGAAGCTTTCTTT.

The chain employs TRBV7-2 and TRBJ1-2, with a weak D call TRBD1 (5 bases). The CDR3 length is 15 residues. CDR1 SGHTA and CDR2 FQGNSA come from the germline V gene. V lost 5 bases to trimming and J lost 5 bases, with 18 bases between them. DNA for the CDR3: TGTGCCAGCAGCACCGAGGGGCTTCGACGTTATGGCTACACCTTC. The encoded protein is CASSTEGLRRYGYTF.

The chain carries TRBV7-2 and TRBJ2-5, with 11 bases identical to TRBD2. Germline V lookup: CDR1 SGHTA, CDR2 FQGNSA. The length of the CDR3 is 16 residues. V dropped 2 bases and J dropped 5; count of bases not matched to a gene: 7. This CDR3 reads CASSLSTLAGGETQYF. CDR3 bases: TGTGCCAGCAGCTTATCGACCTTAGCGGGAGGGGAGACCCAGTACTTC.

This rearrangement joins TRBV29-1 to TRBJ2-2; D is unresolved. Germline loops: CDR1 SQVTM, CDR2 ANQGSEA. CDR3 length: 16 residues. The V gene lost 5 bases and the J gene lost 1 base, with 17 bases spanning the gap. The CDR3 coding sequence is TGCAGCGTTATGATCAAGGGAAGGATGAACACCGGGGAGCTGTTTTTT. Amino acid sequence: CSVMIKGRMNTGELFF.

The chain uses TRBV4-1 and TRBJ2-7, with a weak D call TRBD1 (6 bases). CDR1 is MGHRA and CDR2 is YSYEKL in the germline V gene. Trimming took off 0 bases at V and 4 bases at J, with 10 bases between the two ends. The CDR3 runs to 14 residues. The CDR3 coding sequence is TGCGCCAGCAGCCAAGACCAGGGGCCGTACGAGCAGTACTTC. Translation gives CASSQDQGPYEQYF.

Worth noting for this clone: This same CDR3 is encoded by further DNA sequences in the sample. This chain uses TRBV4-2 with TRBJ1-1; TRBD1 matches at 7 bases. From germline, CDR1 is LGHNA and CDR2 YNFKEQ. The V and J ends lost 3 bases and 3 bases, in that order; junction bases with no gene match: 1. The CDR3 extends over 13 amino acids. The CDR3 DNA follows: TGTGCCAGCAGCCAGGGACAGTACACTGAAGCTTTCTTT. Translating it yields CASSQGQYTEAFF.

V is TRBV6-5 and J is TRBJ1-2, with D uncertain. Germline CDR1 and CDR2: MNHEY and SVGAGI. V gave up 0 bases and J gave up 4 bases, with 12 bases separating them. CDR3 size: 15 residues. The CDR3 coding sequence is TGTGCCAGCAGTTACTCGATCGGGGTCCTCTATGGCTACACCTTC. The encoded protein is CASSYSIGVLYGYTF.

CDR3 amino acids: CASSSPTGTSGSPSYNEQFF. CDR3 bases: TGTGCCAGCAGTTCCCCCACCGGGACTAGCGGGAGCCCCTCCTACAATGAGCAGTTCTTC. This chain links TRBV27 with TRBJ2-1; 14 nucleotides match TRBD2. CDR3 length: 20 amino acids. Germline CDR1 MNHEY, CDR2 SMNVEV (reference sequence). With V trimmed by 4 bases and J by 0 bases, 11 bases remained unmatched.

This rearrangement joins TRBV7-8 to TRBJ1-2, with TRBD1 identical over 11 bases. Germline loops: CDR1 SGHVS, CDR2 FQNEAQ. V lost 4 bases, J lost 7 bases, and 8 bases stayed unmatched. The CDR3 sequence is 15 residues long. The CDR3 coding sequence is TGTGCCAGCAGCTCTAGATGGACAGGGGGCAGTGGCTACACCTTC. This encodes CASSSRWTGGSGYTF.

V and J are TRBV7-8 and TRBJ1-5; D unclear. CDR3 length equals 17 residues. Trimming shortened V by 1 base and J by 7 bases, and 20 bases separated the two germline ends. Germline lookup yields CDR1 SGHVS and CDR2 FQNEAQ. CDR3 bases: TGTGCCAGCAGCTTAGGTCCGAGGTCGGCAGGTCGACAGCCCCAGCATTTT. As protein: CASSLGPRSAGRQPQHF.

The chain recombines TRBV7-2 with TRBJ2-7, with a weak D call TRBD1 (6 bases). The germline gives CDR1 SGHTA, CDR2 FQGNSA. V was trimmed by 4 bases and J by 0 bases, leaving 16 bases between them. This CDR3 is built from 16 residues. The chain's CDR3 is CASSSHGPGVSYEQYF. The CDR3 DNA reads as TGTGCCAGCAGCTCGCATGGACCAGGGGTCTCCTACGAGCAGTACTTC.

V is TRBV19 and J is TRBJ1-4, with D tentatively TRBD1 (5 bases). The V gene lost 9 bases and the J gene lost 4 bases, with 18 bases spanning the gap. The CDR3 runs to 15 residues. Germline lookup yields CDR1 LNHDA and CDR2 SQIVND (reference sequence). The CDR3 nucleotides read TGTGCCAGCAAAACGACCTGGGGGAGTAATGAAAAACTGTTTTTT. This codes for CASKTTWGSNEKLFF.

The chain carries TRBV4-3 and TRBJ1-1, with TRBD1 matching 10 bases. This CDR3 has 16 amino acids. V shed 3 bases, J shed 5 bases, and the junction held 9 bases outside the gene matches. In germline, CDR1 is LGHNA, CDR2 YSLEER. CDR3: CASSHLIGTGETEAFF. The CDR3 bases are TGCGCCAGCAGCCACCTGATCGGGACAGGGGAAACTGAAGCTTTCTTT.

The chain combines TRBV29-1 with TRBJ2-7; TRBD2 aligns across 8 bases. CDR1 and CDR2 from the germline V gene are SQVTM and ANQGSEA. CDR3 length: 13 amino acids. J lost 2 bases, V lost 5 bases, and 5 bases had no gene match. CDR3 DNA sequence: TGCAGCGTTCGGCCGGGACTAGCCTACGAGCAGTACTTC. Encoded protein: CSVRPGLAYEQYF.

This rearrangement joins TRBV9 to TRBJ1-2; D remains ambiguous. Trimming shortened V by 1 base and J by 6 bases, and 16 bases separated the two germline ends. CDR3 length: 15 amino acids. CDR1 and CDR2 from the germline V gene are SGDLS and YYNGEE. This chain's CDR3 is CASSVTSPSWDGYTF. CDR3 nucleotides: TGTGCCAGCAGCGTAACCAGCCCGTCGTGGGATGGCTACACCTTC.